The next 24 T cell receptor beta chains were all read from a single sample in a study of T cells expressing NK-cell markers. TCRdb reanalyzed the 5' RACE reads and collapses them to one entry per CDR3 protein, without DNA. In total, the table holds about 190,000 distinct CDR3 sequences. The sample consisted of blood T cells: a sorted CD56 or NKG2C T cell subset, CD4+ or CD8+ T cells, or bulk PBMC T cells (not recorded which). These receptors were collected from a man aged 18-75 years in good health.

The rearrangement links TRBV9 to TRBJ1-3. The CDR3 has 15 residues. Germline values: CDR1 SGDLS, CDR2 YYNGEE. The CDR3 region is CASSSSRSSGNTIYF. The whole variable domain, filled in from reference TRBV9 and TRBJ1-3, reads DSGVTQTPKHLITATGQRVTLRCSPRSGDLSVYWYQQSLDQGLQFLIQYYNGEERAKGNILERFSAQQFPDLHSELNLSSLELGDSALYFCASSSSRSSGNTIYFGEGSWLTVV.

V is TRBV28 and J is TRBJ2-1; TCRdb selects TRBD1, and the lack of DNA leaves this call unchecked. Germline loops: CDR1 MDHEN, CDR2 SYDVKM. The CDR3 totals 14 residues. CDR3 sequence: CASSLFGGGNEQFF.

The V and J genes are TRBV7-3 and TRBJ2-3; the TRBD2 assignment by TCRdb is unverifiable without DNA. This CDR3 region has 16 residues. CDR1 SGHTA and CDR2 FQGTGA come from the germline V gene. The CDR3 sequence: CATSAIGGGAPDTQYF.

The chain joins TRBV20-1 to TRBJ1-2; TCRdb outputs TRBD1, but without DNA this stays unchecked. The CDR3 has 13 amino acids. CDR1 and CDR2 from the germline V gene are DFQATT and SNEGSKA (reference sequence). The CDR3 loop reads CSARGGGVYGYTF.

The chain links TRBV15 to TRBJ2-7; without DNA, the TCRdb call of TRBD1 cannot be checked. CDR3 length: 12 amino acids. Germline CDR1 LNHNV, CDR2 YYDKDF (reference sequence). CDR3 amino acids: CATQGTGYEQYF.

V and J are TRBV19 and TRBJ2-1. CDR3 length: 15 residues. From germline, CDR1 is LNHDA and CDR2 SQIVND (reference sequence). CDR3: CASSIGPRSYNEQFF.

The J gene is TRBJ1-2, the V gene TRBV11-2; checking the TCRdb D call of TRBD1 is not possible without DNA. Germline values: CDR1 SGHAT, CDR2 FQNNGV. The CDR3 has 13 residues. The CDR3 region is CASSFKTGGGYTF.

The gene calls are TRBV24-1 and TRBJ2-2; without DNA, the TCRdb call of TRBD1 cannot be checked. The CDR3 loop spans 15 amino acids. Germline V gives CDR1 KGHDR, CDR2 SFDVKD. CDR3 sequence reads: CATTPGQGRPGELFF.

The chain uses TRBV19 and TRBJ2-1; absent DNA, TCRdb's TRBD2 call cannot be checked. The length of the CDR3 is 16 residues. Germline lookup yields CDR1 LNHDA and CDR2 SQIVND (reference sequence). This CDR3 is CASSIVSGLYYNEQFF.

V gene TRBV15 combines with J gene TRBJ2-3; with no DNA, the TCRdb D assignment of TRBD1 cannot be verified. Germline V gives CDR1 LNHNV, CDR2 YYDKDF (reference sequence). CDR3 size: 14 residues. CDR3 sequence: CATGTESSTDTQYF.

V gene TRBV20-1 combines with J gene TRBJ2-7. The CDR3 sequence is 16 residues long. Germline V gene lookup returns CDR1 DFQATT and CDR2 SNEGSKA (reference sequence). CDR3 residues: CSAKDQVSLNFYEQYF.

This chain connects TRBV11-2 to TRBJ2-1; absent DNA, TCRdb's TRBD2 call cannot be checked. CDR3 length: 17 amino acids. CDR1 and CDR2 (germline): SGHAT, FQNNGV. CDR3 in amino acids: CASSWGGRRGTFNEQFF. Based on the CDR3 plus reference TRBV11-2 and TRBJ2-1, the full variable domain is EAGVAQSPRYKIIEKRQSVAFWCNPISGHATLYWYQQILGQGPKLLIQFQNNGVVDDSQLPKDRFSAERLKGVDSTLKIQPAKLEDSAVYLCASSWGGRRGTFNEQFFGPGTRLTVL.

The gene calls are TRBV7-8 and TRBJ2-5; TCRdb selects TRBD1, and the lack of DNA leaves this call unchecked. Germline assignment: CDR1 SGHVS and CDR2 FQNEAQ. The CDR3 spans 16 residues. This CDR3 is CASSLELNRVGETQYF.

The rearrangement joins TRBV27 to TRBJ2-5; the D call from TCRdb, TRBD1, cannot be confirmed without DNA. CDR3 length: 16 residues. Per the germline V gene, CDR1 is MNHEY and CDR2 is SMNVEV (reference sequence). CDR3 region: CASSSFDGGLQETQYF.

The V call is TRBV15, the J call TRBJ2-5; TCRdb selects TRBD1, and the lack of DNA leaves this call unchecked. CDR1 and CDR2 (germline): LNHNV, YYDKDF (reference sequence). The CDR3 contains 15 residues. The CDR3 reads CATSEHTGSQETQYF.

V is TRBV6-5 and J is TRBJ2-4; TCRdb's D call of TRBD2 is untestable without DNA. The germline V gene encodes CDR1 MNHEY and CDR2 SVGAGI. The CDR3 sequence is 17 residues long. The chain's CDR3 is CASSYSALSLAKNIQYF.

This chain links TRBV27 with TRBJ2-3; absent DNA, TCRdb's TRBD1 call cannot be checked. The germline gives CDR1 MNHEY, CDR2 SMNVEV (reference sequence). This CDR3 has 13 residues. CDR3 sequence reads: CASSYGASDTQYF.

CDR3 in amino acids: CASSLNPMNTEAFF. The chain couples TRBV5-1 to TRBJ1-1. Germline V CDR1 and CDR2: SGHRS, YFSETQ. This CDR3 is 14 amino acids long.

The chain has TRBV6-5 and TRBJ2-1; there is no DNA to check the TCRdb D call of TRBD1. This CDR3 contains 18 residues. The germline V gene encodes CDR1 MNHEY and CDR2 SVGAGI. Here the CDR3 reads CASSYQRLRGVSYNEQFF.

The chain combines TRBV6-1 with TRBJ2-1; TCRdb outputs TRBD2, but without DNA this stays unchecked. This CDR3 is 15 amino acids long. Germline-derived CDR1 and CDR2 are MNHNS and SASEGT. Here the CDR3 reads CASIGRLAMYNEQFF.

The chain joins TRBV27 to TRBJ2-4; the TRBD1 assignment by TCRdb is unverifiable without DNA. This CDR3 is 15 amino acids long. Germline CDR1 MNHEY, CDR2 SMNVEV (reference sequence). The CDR3 spells CASSPETGSSNIQYF.

The chain recombines TRBV19 with TRBJ2-5; TCRdb picks TRBD1, but there is no DNA to check that call. The CDR3 loop spans 17 amino acids. Germline CDR1 reads LNHDA; CDR2 reads SQIVND (reference sequence). CDR3 region: CASSIYYTGTAQETQYF.

CDR3 sequence reads: CASTAQGAYNEQFF. The chain carries TRBV7-9 and TRBJ2-1; TCRdb's D call, TRBD1, is unchecked because there is no DNA. Per germline, CDR1 SEHNR and CDR2 FQNEAQ (reference sequence). CDR3 length equals 14 residues.

The chain couples TRBV27 to TRBJ2-7. The CDR3 runs 13 residues. Germline V CDR1 and CDR2: MNHEY, SMNVEV (reference sequence). CDR3 region: CASSFGKNYEQYF.